The clone carrying this TCR beta chain was observed a handful of times. Its antigen is unidentified. These data are taken from a study of identical twins. Findings and caveats of the study: Cord blood beta clonotypes that were abundant carried fewer insertions, and memory repertoires showed no such trend. The models systematically underestimated how much out-of-frame TCR alpha was shared in monozygotic twins. Conclusions rested on cross-sectional statistics rather than following the same donors.

TCRdb passed the 5' RACE reads through MiXCR, listing each CDR3 protein once. Here the sample spans 750,000 to 950,000 distinct CDR3 sequences, 12% being singletons. The same specimen was also included in a second study, on yellow fever vaccine responses in identical twins.

The sequencing input was PBMCs. This clonotype was sampled from a young woman in good health.

The CDR3 here is CSAHADSTILITDTQYF. In DNA form, the CDR3 reads TGCAGTGCTCACGCCGACTCGACAATCCTTATCACAGATACGCAGTATTTT. This chain joins TRBV20-1 and TRBJ2-3; unclear D gene. The CDR3 contains 17 residues. CDR1 is DFQATT, CDR2 SNEGSKA, per germline (reference sequence). V was pared by 5 bases and J by 2 bases, with 23 bases between.